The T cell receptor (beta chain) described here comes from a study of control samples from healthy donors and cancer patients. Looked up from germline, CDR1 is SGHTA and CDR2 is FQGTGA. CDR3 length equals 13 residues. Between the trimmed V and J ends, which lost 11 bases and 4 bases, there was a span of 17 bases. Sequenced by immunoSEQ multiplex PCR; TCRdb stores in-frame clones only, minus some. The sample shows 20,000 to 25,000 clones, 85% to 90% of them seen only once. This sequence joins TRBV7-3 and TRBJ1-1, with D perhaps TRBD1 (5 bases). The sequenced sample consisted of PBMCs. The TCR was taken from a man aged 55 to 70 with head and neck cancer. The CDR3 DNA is TGTGCCCCCAGGGCGGAGGGACTCACTGAAGCTTTCTTT. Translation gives CAPRAEGLTEAFF.